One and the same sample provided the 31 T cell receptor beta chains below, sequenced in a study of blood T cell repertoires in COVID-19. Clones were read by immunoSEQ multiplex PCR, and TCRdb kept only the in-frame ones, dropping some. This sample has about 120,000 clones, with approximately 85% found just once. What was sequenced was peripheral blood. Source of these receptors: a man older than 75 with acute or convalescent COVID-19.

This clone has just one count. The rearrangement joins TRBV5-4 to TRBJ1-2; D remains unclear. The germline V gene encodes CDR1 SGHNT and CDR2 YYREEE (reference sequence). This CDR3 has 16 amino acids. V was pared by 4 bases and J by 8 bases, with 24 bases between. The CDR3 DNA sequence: TGTGCCAGCAGCCCTGACCTCGGGGAATCAATGCGGGGCTACACCTTC. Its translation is CASSPDLGESMRGYTF.

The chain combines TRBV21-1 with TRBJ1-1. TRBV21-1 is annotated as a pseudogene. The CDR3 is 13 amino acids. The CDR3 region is CASSTEGFAEAFF. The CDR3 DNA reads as TGTGCCAGCAGCACGGAGGGGTTCGCTGAAGCTTTCTTT.

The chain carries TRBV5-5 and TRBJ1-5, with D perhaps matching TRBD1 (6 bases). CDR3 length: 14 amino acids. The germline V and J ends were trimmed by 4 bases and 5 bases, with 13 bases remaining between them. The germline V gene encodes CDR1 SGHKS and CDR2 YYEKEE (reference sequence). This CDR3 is CASSRGGSDQPQHF. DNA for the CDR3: TGTGCCAGCAGCCGGGGGGGCAGCGATCAGCCCCAGCATTTT.

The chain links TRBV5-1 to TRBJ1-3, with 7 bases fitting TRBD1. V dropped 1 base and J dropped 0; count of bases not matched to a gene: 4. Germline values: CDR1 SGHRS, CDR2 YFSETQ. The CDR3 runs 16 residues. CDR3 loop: CASSLWDRNSGNTIYF. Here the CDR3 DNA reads TGCGCCAGCAGCTTGTGGGACAGAAACTCTGGAAACACCATATATTTT.

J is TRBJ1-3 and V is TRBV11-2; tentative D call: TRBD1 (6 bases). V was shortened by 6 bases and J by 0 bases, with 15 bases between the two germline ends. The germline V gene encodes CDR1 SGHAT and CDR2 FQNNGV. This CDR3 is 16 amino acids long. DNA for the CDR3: TGTGCCAGCAGTTTCTACAGGGCGTCCTCTGGAAACACCATATATTTT. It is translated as CASSFYRASSGNTIYF.

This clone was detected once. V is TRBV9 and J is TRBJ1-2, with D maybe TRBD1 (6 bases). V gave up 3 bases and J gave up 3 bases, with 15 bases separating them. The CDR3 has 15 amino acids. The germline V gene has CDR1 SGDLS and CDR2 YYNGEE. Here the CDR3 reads CASSAHWTADYGYTF. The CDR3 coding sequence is TGTGCCAGCAGCGCGCACTGGACAGCTGACTATGGCTACACCTTC.

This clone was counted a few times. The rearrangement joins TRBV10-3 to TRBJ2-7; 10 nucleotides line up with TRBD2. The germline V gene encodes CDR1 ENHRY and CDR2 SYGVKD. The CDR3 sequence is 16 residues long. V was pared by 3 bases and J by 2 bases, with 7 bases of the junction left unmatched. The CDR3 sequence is CAISDWTSGRTYEQYF. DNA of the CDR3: TGTGCCATCAGTGATTGGACTAGCGGTCGTACCTACGAGCAGTACTTC.

The CDR3 reads CASSFSPSQGDYNSPLHF. In nucleotides, the CDR3 is TGCGCCAGCAGCTTTTCCCCTTCTCAGGGGGACTATAATTCACCCCTCCACTTT. The chain recombines TRBV5-1 with TRBJ1-6; 7 bases line up with TRBD1. The trim removed 2 bases at V and 3 bases at J, leaving 11 bases unmatched. Germline loops: CDR1 SGHRS, CDR2 YFSETQ. The CDR3 has 18 residues. Filled out from reference TRBV5-1 and TRBJ1-6, the complete variable domain reads KAGVTQTPRYLIKTRGQQVTLSCSPISGHRSVSWYQQTPGQGLQFLFEYFSETQRNKGNFPGRFSGRQFSNSRSEMNVSTLELGDSALYLCASSFSPSQGDYNSPLHFGNGTRLTVT.

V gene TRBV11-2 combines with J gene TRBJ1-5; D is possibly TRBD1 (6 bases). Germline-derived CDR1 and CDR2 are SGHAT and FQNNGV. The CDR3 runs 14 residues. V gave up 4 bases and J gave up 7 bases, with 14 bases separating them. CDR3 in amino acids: CASSSTSQGQPQHF. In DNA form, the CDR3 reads TGTGCCAGCAGCTCGACATCGCAGGGGCAGCCCCAGCATTTT.

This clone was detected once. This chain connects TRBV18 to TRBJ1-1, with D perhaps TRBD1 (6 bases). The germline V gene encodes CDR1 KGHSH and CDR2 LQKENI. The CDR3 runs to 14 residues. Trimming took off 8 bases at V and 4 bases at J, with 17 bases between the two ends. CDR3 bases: TGTGCCAGCGCACAGGCAGGGGTGGGCACTGAAGCTTTCTTT. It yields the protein CASAQAGVGTEAFF. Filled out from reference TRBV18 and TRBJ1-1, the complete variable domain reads NAGVMQNPRHLVRRRGQEARLRCSPMKGHSHVYWYRQLPEEGLKFMVYLQKENIIDESGMPKERFSAEFPKEGPSILRIQQVVRGDSAAYFCASAQAGVGTEAFFGQGTRLTVV.

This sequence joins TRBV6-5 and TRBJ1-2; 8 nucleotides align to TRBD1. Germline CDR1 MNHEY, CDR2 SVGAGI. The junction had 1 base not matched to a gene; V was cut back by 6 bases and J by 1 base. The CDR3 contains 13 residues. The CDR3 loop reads CASRDRVNYGYTF. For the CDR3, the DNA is TGTGCCAGCAGGGACAGGGTTAACTATGGCTACACCTTC.

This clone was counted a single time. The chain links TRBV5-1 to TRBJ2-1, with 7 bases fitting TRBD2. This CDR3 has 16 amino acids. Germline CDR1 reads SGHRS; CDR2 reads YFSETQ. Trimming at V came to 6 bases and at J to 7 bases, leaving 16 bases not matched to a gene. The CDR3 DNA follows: TGCGCCAGCAACCCGATTGGGGGGAGGGCCGGTAATGAGCAGTTCTTC. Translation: CASNPIGGRAGNEQFF. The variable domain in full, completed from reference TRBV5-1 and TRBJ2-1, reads KAGVTQTPRYLIKTRGQQVTLSCSPISGHRSVSWYQQTPGQGLQFLFEYFSETQRNKGNFPGRFSGRQFSNSRSEMNVSTLELGDSALYLCASNPIGGRAGNEQFFGPGTRLTVL.

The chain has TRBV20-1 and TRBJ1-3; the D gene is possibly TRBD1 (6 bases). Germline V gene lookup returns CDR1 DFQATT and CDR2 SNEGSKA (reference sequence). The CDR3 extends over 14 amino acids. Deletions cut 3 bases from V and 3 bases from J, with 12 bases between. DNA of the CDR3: TGCAGTGCTAGTTACAGGGAGAGTGGAAACACCATATATTTT. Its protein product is CSASYRESGNTIYF.

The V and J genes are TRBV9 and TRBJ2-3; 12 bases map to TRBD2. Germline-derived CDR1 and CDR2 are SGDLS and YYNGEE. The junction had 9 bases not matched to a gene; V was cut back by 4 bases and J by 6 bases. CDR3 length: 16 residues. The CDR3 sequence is CASSTRTSGTGDTQYF. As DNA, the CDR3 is TGTGCCAGCAGCACCCGGACTAGCGGGACGGGTGATACGCAGTATTTT.

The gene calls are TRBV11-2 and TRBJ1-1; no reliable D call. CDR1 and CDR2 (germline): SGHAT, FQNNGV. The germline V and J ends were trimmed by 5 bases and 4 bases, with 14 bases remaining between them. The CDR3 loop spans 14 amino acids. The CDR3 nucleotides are TGTGCCAGCAGCCACACCCCCGTGGTCACTGAAGCTTTCTTT. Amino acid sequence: CASSHTPVVTEAFF.

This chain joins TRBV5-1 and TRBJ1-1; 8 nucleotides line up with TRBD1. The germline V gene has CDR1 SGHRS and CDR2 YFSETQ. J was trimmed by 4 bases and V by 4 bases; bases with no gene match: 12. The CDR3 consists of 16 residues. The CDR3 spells CASSPRQGLAATEAFF. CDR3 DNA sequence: TGCGCCAGCAGCCCGAGACAGGGGCTGGCGGCCACTGAAGCTTTCTTT.

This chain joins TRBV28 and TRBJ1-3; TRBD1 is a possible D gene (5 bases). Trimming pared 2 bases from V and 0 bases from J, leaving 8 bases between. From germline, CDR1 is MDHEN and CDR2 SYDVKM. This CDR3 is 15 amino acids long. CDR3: CASSLGGGSGNTIYF. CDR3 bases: TGTGCCAGCAGTTTAGGGGGGGGCTCTGGAAACACCATATATTTT.

CDR3 DNA: TGTGCCAGCAGCTCTACCCTTCTCCAGCCCCAGCATTTT. As protein: CASSSTLLQPQHF. The chain couples TRBV7-2 to TRBJ1-5; D unclear. The CDR3 has 13 residues. Trimming took 4 bases from V and 7 from J, leaving 11 bases between them. In germline, CDR1 is SGHTA, CDR2 FQGNSA. The full variable domain, rest sourced from reference TRBV7-2 and TRBJ1-5, is GAGVSQSPSNKVTEKGKDVELRCDPISGHTALYWYRQSLGQGLEFLIYFQGNSAPDKSGLPSDRFSAERTGGSVSTLTIQRTQQEDSAVYLCASSSTLLQPQHFGDGTRLSIL.

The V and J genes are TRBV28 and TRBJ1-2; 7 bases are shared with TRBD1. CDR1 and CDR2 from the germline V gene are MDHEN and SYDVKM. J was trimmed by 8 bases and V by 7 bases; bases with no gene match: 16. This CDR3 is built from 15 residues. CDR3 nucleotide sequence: TGTGCCAGCATTCGAGGAGGGGGCGCAGTGGGAGGCTACACCTTC. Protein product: CASIRGGGAVGGYTF.

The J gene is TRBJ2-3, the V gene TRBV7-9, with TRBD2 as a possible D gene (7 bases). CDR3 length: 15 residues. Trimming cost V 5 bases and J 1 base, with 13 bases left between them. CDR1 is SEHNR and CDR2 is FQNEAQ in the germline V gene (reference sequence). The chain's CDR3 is CASSPGEGGTDTQYF. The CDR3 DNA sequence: TGTGCCAGCAGCCCCGGGGAGGGGGGCACAGATACGCAGTATTTT.

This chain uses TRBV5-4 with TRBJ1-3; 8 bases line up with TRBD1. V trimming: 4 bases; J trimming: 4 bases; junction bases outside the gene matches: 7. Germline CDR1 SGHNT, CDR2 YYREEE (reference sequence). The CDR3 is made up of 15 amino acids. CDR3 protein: CASSERQGRGNTIYF. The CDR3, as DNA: TGTGCCAGCAGCGAGAGACAGGGGCGGGGAAACACCATATATTTT.

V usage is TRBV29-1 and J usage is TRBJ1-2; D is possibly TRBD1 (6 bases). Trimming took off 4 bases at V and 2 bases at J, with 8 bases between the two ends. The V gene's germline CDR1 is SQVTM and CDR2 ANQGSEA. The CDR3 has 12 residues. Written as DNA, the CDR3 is TGCAGCGTTGGGGGGCAGAACTATGGCTACACCTTC. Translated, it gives CSVGGQNYGYTF.

The CDR3 region has the DNA TGTGCCAGTAACGTCAGGGGAGCTAACTATGGCTACACCTTC. This gives the protein CASNVRGANYGYTF. The J gene is TRBJ1-2, the V gene TRBV19; D possibly corresponds to TRBD1 (6 bases). This CDR3 region has 14 residues. In germline, CDR1 is LNHDA, CDR2 SQIVND (reference sequence). Trimming removed 7 bases from V and 0 bases from J, with 12 bases in between.

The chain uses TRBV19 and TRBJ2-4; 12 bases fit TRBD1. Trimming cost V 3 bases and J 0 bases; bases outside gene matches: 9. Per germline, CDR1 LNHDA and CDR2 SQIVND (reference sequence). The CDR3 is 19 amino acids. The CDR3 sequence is CASSISGTGGVIAKNIQYF. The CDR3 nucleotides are TGTGCCAGTAGTATTTCTGGGACAGGGGGCGTCATAGCCAAAAACATTCAGTACTTC.

Here the CDR3 reads CASSHRGATQETQYF. CDR3 sequence (DNA): TGTGCCAGCAGCCACCGCGGGGCTACGCAAGAGACCCAGTACTTC. V usage is TRBV3-1 (or the pseudogene TRBV3-2) and J usage is TRBJ2-5; tentatively, D is TRBD2 (6 bases). Germline V gene data show CDR1 as LGHDT and CDR2 as YNNKEL (reference sequence). V was pared by 3 bases and J by 2 bases, with 13 bases between. This CDR3 region has 15 residues.

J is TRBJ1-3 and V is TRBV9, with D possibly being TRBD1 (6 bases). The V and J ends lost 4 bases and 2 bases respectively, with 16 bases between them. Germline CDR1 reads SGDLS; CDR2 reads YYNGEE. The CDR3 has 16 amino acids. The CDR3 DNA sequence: TGTGCCAGCAGCACCGGACAGTTCTCGGCTGGAAACACCATATATTTT. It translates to CASSTGQFSAGNTIYF.

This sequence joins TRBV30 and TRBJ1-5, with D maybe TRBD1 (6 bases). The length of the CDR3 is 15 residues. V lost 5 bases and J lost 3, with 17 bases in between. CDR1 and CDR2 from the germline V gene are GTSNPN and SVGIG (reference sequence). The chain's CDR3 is CAWAISQGVNQPQHF. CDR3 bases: TGTGCCTGGGCCATTTCACAGGGAGTCAATCAGCCCCAGCATTTT.

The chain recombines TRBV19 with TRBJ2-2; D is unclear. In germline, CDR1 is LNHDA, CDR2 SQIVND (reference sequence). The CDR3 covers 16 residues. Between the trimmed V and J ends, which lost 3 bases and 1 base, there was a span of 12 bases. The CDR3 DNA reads TGTGCCAGTAGTATTGAGTTGAGAGGGAACACCGGGGAGCTGTTTTTT. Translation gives CASSIELRGNTGELFF. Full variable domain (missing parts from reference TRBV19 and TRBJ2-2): DGGITQSPKYLFRKEGQNVTLSCEQNLNHDAMYWYRQDPGQGLRLIYYSQIVNDFQKGDIAEGYSVSREKKESFPLTVTSAQKNPTAFYLCASSIELRGNTGELFFGEGSRLTVL.

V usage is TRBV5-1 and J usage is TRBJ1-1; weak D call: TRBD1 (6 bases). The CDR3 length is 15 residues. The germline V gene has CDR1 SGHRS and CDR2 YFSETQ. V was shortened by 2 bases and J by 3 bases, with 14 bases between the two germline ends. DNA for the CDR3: TGCGCCAGCAGCTTTCTAACAGGGTCGGACACTGAAGCTTTCTTT. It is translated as CASSFLTGSDTEAFF.

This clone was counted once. The CDR3 loop reads CASSPGGLNEQFF. Here the CDR3 DNA reads TGTGCCAGCTCTCCGGGGGGGCTCAATGAGCAGTTCTTC. V gene TRBV18 combines with J gene TRBJ2-1, with 8 bases fitting TRBD2. The CDR3 length is 13 residues. Per the germline V gene, CDR1 is KGHSH and CDR2 is LQKENI. The J segment lost 6 bases and the V segment lost 6 bases, leaving 4 bases of the junction unmatched.

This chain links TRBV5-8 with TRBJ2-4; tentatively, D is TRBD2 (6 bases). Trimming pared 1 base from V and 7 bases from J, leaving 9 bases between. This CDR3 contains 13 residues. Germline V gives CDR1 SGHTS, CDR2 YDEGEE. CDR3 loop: CASSLRGLNIQYF. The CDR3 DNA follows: TGTGCCAGCAGCTTGCGGGGGTTGAACATTCAGTACTTC.